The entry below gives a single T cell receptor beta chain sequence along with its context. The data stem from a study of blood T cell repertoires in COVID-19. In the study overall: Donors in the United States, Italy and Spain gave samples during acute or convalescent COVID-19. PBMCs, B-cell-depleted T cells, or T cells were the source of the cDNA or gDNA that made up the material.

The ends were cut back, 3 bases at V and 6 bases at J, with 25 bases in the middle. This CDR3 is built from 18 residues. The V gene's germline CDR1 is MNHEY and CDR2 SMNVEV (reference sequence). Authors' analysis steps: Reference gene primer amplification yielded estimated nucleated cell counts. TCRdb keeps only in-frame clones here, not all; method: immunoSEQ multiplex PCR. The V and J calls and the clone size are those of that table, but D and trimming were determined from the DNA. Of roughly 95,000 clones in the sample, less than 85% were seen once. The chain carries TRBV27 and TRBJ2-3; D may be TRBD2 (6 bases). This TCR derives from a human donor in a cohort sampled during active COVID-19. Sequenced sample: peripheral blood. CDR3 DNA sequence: TGTGCCAGCAGTTTGAGCAGACTTAGAATACCCAGCGGGGATACGCAGTATTTT. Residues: CASSLSRLRIPSGDTQYF.